One and the same sample provided the 9 T cell receptor beta chains below, sequenced in a study of vaccination and CD4 T cells after COVID-19. The treatment here: approximately 9-day PBMC culture with coronavirus spike peptide pools or control peptides (ViraFEST assay). An Oncomine TCR Beta short-read assay was used to sequence the DNA from cultured CD4+ T cells. TCRdb passed the PCR reads through MiXCR, listing each CDR3 protein once. This table has some 23,000 distinct CDR3 sequences, 67% appearing once. These receptors have no known antigen. Sequences were derived from CD4+ T cells from blood, cultured in vitro, sampled after SARS-CoV-2 vaccination. The receptors were sampled from a human donor who received a COVID-19 vaccine.

The CDR3 spells CASSLSSGGPHNEQFF. The CDR3, as DNA: TGTGCCAGCAGTTTATCGTCGGGGGGGCCCCACAATGAGCAGTTCTTC. The chain recombines TRBV27 with TRBJ2-1; TRBD2 matches 8 bases. The CDR3 is made up of 16 amino acids. Germline CDR1 and CDR2: MNHEY and SMNVEV (reference sequence). The V gene end was trimmed by 0 bases and the J gene end by 5 bases; junction bases not matched to a gene: 6.

This clonotype has just a few counts. This chain uses TRBV21-1 with TRBJ1-3; the D segment call TRBD1 is taken from the table without a DNA check. TRBV21-1 is flagged as a pseudogene. The CDR3 totals 11 residues. The CDR3 DNA sequence: TGTGCCACACCCTGGGGAAACACCATATATTTT. Amino acid sequence: CATPWGNTIYF.

The V call is TRBV15, the J call TRBJ2-3; TRBD2 matches at 9 bases. After removal of 0 bases from V and 6 bases from J, the junction contained 7 bases not matched to a gene. CDR3 length: 16 residues. Germline-derived CDR1 and CDR2 are LNHNV and YYDKDF (reference sequence). The CDR3 DNA sequence: TGTGCCACCAGCAGAGAACGCGGGGGGGCCGGGGATACGCAGTATTTT. Translated, it gives CATSRERGGAGDTQYF. The full variable domain, rest sourced from reference TRBV15 and TRBJ2-3, is DAMVIQNPRYQVTQFGKPVTLSCSQTLNHNVMYWYQQKSSQAPKLLFHYYDKDFNNEADTPDNFQSRRPNTSFCFLDIRSPGLGDTAMYLCATSRERGGAGDTQYFGPGTRLTVL.

This clonotype has just a few counts. The rearrangement uses TRBV3-1 and TRBJ1-2, with 7 bases matching TRBD1. V was clipped by 4 bases and J by 5 bases; unmatched bases: 10. The germline V gene encodes CDR1 LGHDT and CDR2 YNNKEL (reference sequence). The CDR3 is made up of 15 amino acids. CDR3 nucleotides: TGTGCCAGCAGCCCGAGGTCGACAGGGAGGTATGGCTACACCTTC. It is translated as CASSPRSTGRYGYTF.

The chain employs TRBV7-8 and TRBJ2-1; D is unresolved. The CDR3 totals 16 residues. Germline V gives CDR1 SGHVS, CDR2 FQNEAQ. The V end lost 1 base, the J end lost 1 base, and 11 bases lay between the germline ends. The CDR3 bases are TGTGCCAGCAGCTTAGTGTCCGGCGTGTCCTACAATGAGCAGTTCTTC. Amino acid sequence: CASSLVSGVSYNEQFF. Filled out from reference TRBV7-8 and TRBJ2-1, the complete variable domain reads GAGVSQSPRYKVAKRGQDVALRCDPISGHVSLFWYQQALGQGPEFLTYFQNEAQLDKSGLPSDRFFAERPEGSVSTLKIQRTQQEDSAVYLCASSLVSGVSYNEQFFGPGTRLTVL.

This clonotype was seen a few times. CDR3 region: CASSHVRGATDTQYF. The CDR3 nucleotides read TGTGCCAGCAGCCATGTGCGGGGGGCCACAGATACGCAGTATTTT. The gene calls are TRBV7-3 and TRBJ2-3, with 8 bases that match TRBD2. The CDR3 spans 15 residues. Germline V lookup: CDR1 SGHTA, CDR2 FQGTGA. V gave up 5 bases and J gave up 2 bases; unmatched junction bases: 6.

The CDR3 loop is CSARGLVLDEQFF. DNA for the CDR3: TGCAGTGCTAGAGGACTAGTTCTGGATGAGCAGTTCTTC. The rearrangement links TRBV20-1 to TRBJ2-1; possible D gene TRBD2, 6 bases. The germline V gene encodes CDR1 DFQATT and CDR2 SNEGSKA (reference sequence). The CDR3 extends over 13 amino acids. V was pared by 1 base and J by 8 bases, with 12 bases between.

CDR3 in DNA: TGTGCCAGCAGTCCCTTCGGACAGAGCACAGATACGCAGTATTTT. This sequence encodes CASSPFGQSTDTQYF. The chain combines TRBV27 with TRBJ2-3, with a tentative D call TRBD1 (6 bases). Trimming shortened V by 5 bases and J by 0 bases, and 12 bases separated the two germline ends. Germline V gene data show CDR1 as MNHEY and CDR2 as SMNVEV (reference sequence). The CDR3 is 15 amino acids.

This clonotype showed up just a few times. The CDR3 region has the DNA TGCAGTGCTATTGGCAGGGACTACCAAGAGACCCAGTACTTC. Protein sequence: CSAIGRDYQETQYF. The chain joins TRBV20-1 to TRBJ2-5; possible D gene TRBD2, 6 bases. Trimming took 4 bases from V and 0 from J, leaving 12 bases between them. Germline assignment: CDR1 DFQATT and CDR2 SNEGSKA (reference sequence). The CDR3 runs to 14 residues.